This T cell receptor beta chain is drawn from a study of shared clonotypes between healthy human individuals. Trimming pared 8 bases from V and 5 bases from J, leaving 34 bases between. This CDR3 spans 19 amino acids. Germline V gene data show CDR1 as MNHGY and CDR2 as SVAAGI. Every subset's genomic DNA went evenly onto several immunoSEQ plates. Assay used: immunoSEQ multiplex PCR; TCRdb lists only in-frame clones, some missing. The table lists about 1.1 million clones, approximately 78% of them singletons. This clone appeared once. This TCR was sampled from a man aged 18 to 29 in good health. Some clones in this sample may be carry-over from other donors' samples. The V gene is TRBV6-9, the J gene TRBJ2-7; D is possibly TRBD1 (7 bases). The sequenced material came from memory CD4+ T cells from PBMCs. Indicated subset: CD45RA-negative fraction. Here the CDR3 reads CASSFLGAAAGTAYDEQYF. CDR3 DNA sequence: TGTGCCAGCTCCTTCCTTGGGGCTGCCGCGGGGACAGCATACGACGAGCAGTACTTC.